This TCR beta chain appears in the sequencing data of a study of T cells in Graves' hyperthyroidism and ophthalmopathy. Study-level results: Using 13 V-J features, a model discriminated ophthalmopathy from stable hyperthyroidism.

TCR beta CDR3 regions were amplified from RNA transcripts. Primed by the HTBI set, a first-round RT-PCR was run on the TCR CDR3. TCRdb ran MiXCR on the multiplex PCR reads and lists one entry per CDR3 protein. The data show about 350,000 distinct CDR3 sequences, roughly 15% seen once. This clonotype was counted ten times or more. Its target is unknown. Fresh peripheral blood, 10 ml, was the source of the PBMCs. The germline V gene encodes CDR1 MDHEN and CDR2 SYDVKM. The CDR3 covers 17 residues. Trimming stripped 7 bases from V and 4 bases from J, with 26 bases between. The gene calls are TRBV28 and TRBJ2-7; the D gene is possibly TRBD1 (6 bases). This clonotype was obtained from a woman in her 30s with Graves' hyperthyroidism that later progressed to Graves' ophthalmopathy. Source material: blood. The CDR3 coding sequence is TGTGCCAGCAAAACTTTGGACACCACAGGGTCCTCGTACGAGCAGTACTTC. Protein product: CASKTLDTTGSSYEQYF.